Presented here are 24 T cell receptor beta chains from one specimen sequenced in a study of T cell responses to AZD1222 COVID-19 vaccine. Profiled with immunoSEQ multiplex PCR; TCRdb holds only in-frame clones, not every one. The data show some 150,000 clones, about 90% seen once. The sample here was peripheral blood, taken on day 0 of AZD1222 vaccination. These receptors came from an adult in good health.

The V and J genes are TRBV5-6 and TRBJ1-5, with 8 bases fitting TRBD1. From germline, CDR1 is SGHDT and CDR2 YYEEEE. Trimming took 1 base from V and 3 from J; bases not matched to a gene: 6. This CDR3 is 16 amino acids long. The CDR3 loop reads CASSLIGQGPNQPQHF. In DNA form, the CDR3 reads TGTGCCAGCAGCTTGATTGGACAGGGACCCAATCAGCCCCAGCATTTT.

This rearrangement joins TRBV7-9 to TRBJ1-1; D unresolved. V was cut by 8 bases and J by 6 bases, with 13 bases left in between. The CDR3 is 12 residues long. Germline CDR1 and CDR2: SEHNR and FQNEAQ (reference sequence). CDR3 sequence reads: CASQDYNSEAFF. As DNA, the CDR3 is TGTGCCAGCCAGGATTATAATTCTGAAGCTTTCTTT.

V gene TRBV6-2 or TRBV6-3 combines with J gene TRBJ2-1, with 7 bases lining up with TRBD1. The germline V gene has CDR1 MNHEY and CDR2 SVGEGT. Trimming cost V 3 bases and J 7 bases; bases outside gene matches: 9. The CDR3 runs to 15 residues. CDR3 in amino acids: CASSYSHRGRNEQFF. CDR3 bases: TGTGCCAGCAGTTATTCCCACAGGGGCCGGAATGAGCAGTTCTTC.

This rearrangement joins TRBV5-1 to TRBJ2-2; D may match TRBD1 or TRBD2 (5 bases each). Between the trimmed V and J ends, which lost 9 bases and 8 bases, there was a span of 17 bases. The germline gives CDR1 SGHRS, CDR2 YFSETQ. The CDR3 runs 13 residues. The DNA of the CDR3 is TGCGCCACCGGGGACCTTTTGCGTGGGGAGCTGTTTTTT. Residues: CATGDLLRGELFF.

This chain connects TRBV7-3 to TRBJ2-3; 10 bases map to TRBD2. J lost 4 bases, V lost 5 bases, and 18 bases had no gene match. Germline CDR1 reads SGHTA; CDR2 reads FQGTGA. The CDR3 is 19 residues long. CDR3 in amino acids: CASSPTLSGGYHNADTQYF. For the CDR3, the DNA is TGTGCCAGCAGCCCCACCCTTAGCGGGGGGTATCACAACGCAGATACGCAGTATTTT.

This clone was detected a few times. The V gene is TRBV18, the J gene TRBJ2-1; either TRBD1 or TRBD2 may fit D (6 bases each). Germline V gene data show CDR1 as KGHSH and CDR2 as LQKENI. V was pared by 2 bases and J by 10 bases, with 12 bases between. The CDR3 sequence is 13 residues long. The CDR3 reads CASSPYEGGEQFF. The DNA of the CDR3 is TGTGCCAGCTCACCATATGAGGGGGGAGAGCAGTTCTTC. The full variable domain, its missing parts supplied by reference TRBV18 and TRBJ2-1, is NAGVMQNPRHLVRRRGQEARLRCSPMKGHSHVYWYRQLPEEGLKFMVYLQKENIIDESGMPKERFSAEFPKEGPSILRIQQVVRGDSAAYFCASSPYEGGEQFFGPGTRLTVL.

V and J are TRBV3-1 (or the pseudogene TRBV3-2) and TRBJ2-6; D remains unclear. Germline CDR1 and CDR2: LGHDT and YNNKEL (reference sequence). The CDR3 sequence is 15 residues long. With 0 bases removed from V and 0 bases from J, the gap between germline ends came to 3 bases. The CDR3 reads CASSQDVSGANVLTF. In DNA, the CDR3 is TGTGCCAGCAGCCAAGATGTCTCTGGGGCCAACGTCCTGACTTTC.

V and J are TRBV10-3 and TRBJ2-3; possible D gene TRBD2, 6 bases. This CDR3 has 13 amino acids. V was clipped by 8 bases and J by 6 bases, with 15 bases between them. Germline V gene sequence: CDR1 ENHRY, CDR2 SYGVKD. The CDR3 DNA reads as TGTGCCATCGGGGGGATCACGGAGGATACGCAGTATTTT. Protein: CAIGGITEDTQYF.

The chain recombines TRBV7-9 with TRBJ1-1, with D unresolved. Trimming shortened V by 0 bases and J by 3 bases, and 8 bases separated the two germline ends. The germline gives CDR1 SEHNR, CDR2 FQNEAQ (reference sequence). The CDR3 extends over 14 amino acids. CDR3 in DNA: TGTGCCAGCAGCTTAGCGGGAGTGGACACTGAAGCTTTCTTT. This codes for CASSLAGVDTEAFF.

This clone is a singleton in its sample. The chain recombines TRBV29-1 with TRBJ2-7; no definite D call. The CDR3 length is 13 residues. The V gene lost 4 bases and the J gene lost 2 bases, with 12 bases spanning the gap. CDR1 is SQVTM, CDR2 ANQGSEA, per germline. The CDR3 nucleotides read TGCAGCGTTGCTACAGTATTAACCTACGAGCAGTACTTC. Translating gives CSVATVLTYEQYF.

V is TRBV2 and J is TRBJ1-6, with 7 nucleotides matching TRBD1. The CDR3 has 16 amino acids. Germline CDR1 and CDR2: SNHLY and FYNNEI. V shed 6 bases and J 7 bases; nucleotides not matched to a gene: 12. CDR3 sequence (DNA): TGTGCCAGCAGCGAACAGGGACAGAACCTAAATTCACCCCTCCACTTT. It translates to CASSEQGQNLNSPLHF.

V usage is TRBV2 and J usage is TRBJ2-5; no clear D. The V end was cut by 6 bases, the J end by 7 bases, with 21 bases between. CDR3 length: 15 residues. Per the germline V gene, CDR1 is SNHLY and CDR2 is FYNNEI. This chain's CDR3 is CASRGSHRLGGTQYF. CDR3 nucleotide sequence: TGTGCCAGCAGGGGCAGCCATAGGCTAGGCGGGACCCAGTACTTC.

The CDR3 nucleotides are TGTGCCAGCAGCTTGGTTTTCCCCGGGGAGCTGTTTTTT. Translating it yields CASSLVFPGELFF. The rearrangement links TRBV5-6 to TRBJ2-2; D remains ambiguous. V was clipped by 0 bases and J by 6 bases, with 6 bases between them. The CDR3 has 13 residues. Germline lookup yields CDR1 SGHDT and CDR2 YYEEEE.

The V and J genes are TRBV5-6 and TRBJ1-6; possibly TRBD1 for D (5 bases). V was shortened by 4 bases and J by 6 bases, with 11 bases between the two germline ends. CDR1 is SGHDT and CDR2 is YYEEEE in the germline V gene. The CDR3 is made up of 14 amino acids. The CDR3 sequence is CASSAGTSNSPLHF. The CDR3 DNA reads TGTGCCAGCAGCGCCGGGACTTCTAATTCACCCCTCCACTTT.

This chain joins TRBV3-1 (or the pseudogene TRBV3-2) and TRBJ2-2, with TRBD1 as a possible D gene (5 bases). Germline-derived CDR1 and CDR2 are LGHDT and YNNKEL (reference sequence). Trimming pared 4 bases from V and 7 bases from J, leaving 22 bases between. There are 17 residues in the CDR3. The chain's CDR3 is CASSPMGPLGYDGELFF. The CDR3 DNA is TGTGCCAGCAGCCCTATGGGGCCCCTTGGGTATGACGGGGAGCTGTTTTTT.

The chain joins TRBV27 to TRBJ2-1; 9 positions agree with TRBD2. V shed 6 bases and J 11 bases; nucleotides not matched to a gene: 8. The CDR3 consists of 13 residues. The V gene's germline CDR1 is MNHEY and CDR2 SMNVEV (reference sequence). Written as DNA, the CDR3 is TGTGCCAGCAGGGGGACTAGCCGGGACCAGCAGTTCTTC. It codes for CASRGTSRDQQFF.

The count of this clone is one. CDR3 residues: CASSPLLRGAFGGTDTQYF. For the CDR3, the DNA is TGCGCCAGCAGCCCACTCTTAAGGGGGGCATTCGGTGGGACAGATACGCAGTATTTT. The chain couples TRBV5-1 to TRBJ2-3; D may match TRBD1 or TRBD2 (6 bases each). The length of the CDR3 is 19 residues. V was cut by 4 bases and J by 3 bases, with 27 bases left in between. The germline V gene encodes CDR1 SGHRS and CDR2 YFSETQ.

The chain recombines TRBV29-1 with TRBJ1-2; weak D call: TRBD1 (6 bases). Between the trimmed V and J ends, which lost 3 bases and 5 bases, there was a span of 13 bases. The CDR3 extends over 13 amino acids. Germline V gene lookup returns CDR1 SQVTM and CDR2 ANQGSEA. This chain's CDR3 is CSVEERGVYGYTF. CDR3 coding DNA: TGCAGCGTTGAGGAGAGGGGGGTATATGGCTACACCTTC.

The rearrangement uses TRBV24-1 and TRBJ1-5, with a tentative D call TRBD1 (6 bases). Per germline, CDR1 KGHDR and CDR2 SFDVKD. V was clipped by 1 base and J by 0 bases, with 15 bases between them. The CDR3 runs 18 residues. For the CDR3, the DNA is TGTGCCACCAGTGATTTCTTGGACGGGACATATAGCAATCAGCCCCAGCATTTT. Translating gives CATSDFLDGTYSNQPQHF.

The gene calls are TRBV29-1 and TRBJ2-1; D is perhaps TRBD1 (6 bases). V dropped 7 bases and J dropped 4 bases, with 11 bases sitting between them. This CDR3 has 12 residues. Per germline, CDR1 SQVTM and CDR2 ANQGSEA. CDR3 loop: CSDKQGYNEQFF. DNA for the CDR3: TGCAGCGATAAACAGGGATACAATGAGCAGTTCTTC.

The rearrangement links TRBV9 to TRBJ1-5, with D unclear. Germline CDR1 and CDR2: SGDLS and YYNGEE. The V and J ends lost 0 bases and 4 bases respectively, with 8 bases between them. The CDR3 runs 14 residues. The DNA of the CDR3 is TGTGCCAGCAGCGTAGATCCCGATAATCAGCCCCAGCATTTT. Protein product: CASSVDPDNQPQHF.

V and J are TRBV7-6 and TRBJ2-3, with D uncertain. CDR1 and CDR2 (germline): SGHVS, FNYEAQ. V lost 2 bases, J lost 4 bases, and 7 bases lay in between. There are 13 residues in the CDR3. This CDR3 is CASSLYAADTQYF. The CDR3 nucleotides are TGTGCCAGCAGCTTATATGCTGCAGATACGCAGTATTTT.

This chain uses TRBV21-1 with TRBJ2-5. TRBV21-1 is annotated as a pseudogene. CDR3 length: 12 residues. The CDR3 protein is CASSKKWETQYF. DNA of the CDR3: TGTGCCAGCAGCAAAAAATGGGAGACCCAGTACTTC.

The count of this clone is one. V gene TRBV4-3 combines with J gene TRBJ2-1; 8 bases fit TRBD2. J gave up 6 bases and V 0 bases, and 16 bases lay outside the gene matches. In germline, CDR1 is LGHNA, CDR2 YSLEER. The CDR3 runs to 19 residues. CDR3 protein: CASSQETVSSSGVRNEQFF. CDR3 DNA sequence: TGCGCCAGCAGCCAAGAAACCGTTAGTAGTAGCGGGGTTCGCAATGAGCAGTTCTTC.